A single sample gave rise to the 23 T cell receptor beta chains below, sequenced in a study of blood T cell repertoires in COVID-19. TCRdb's table, derived via immunoSEQ multiplex PCR, lists solely in-frame clones and lacks some. The sample includes 75,000 to 85,000 clones, approximately 88% of them seen just once. The sample taken for sequencing was peripheral blood. The receptors were gathered from a man aged 45-65 years with active COVID-19.

The chain carries TRBV11-1 and TRBJ1-2; D gene ambiguous. The V and J ends lost 5 bases and 7 bases respectively, with 11 bases between them. The CDR3 extends over 12 amino acids. Germline CDR1 and CDR2: SGHAT and FQDESV (reference sequence). CDR3 in DNA: TGTGCCAGCAGCCCCGGAGACTCTGGCTACACCTTC. Encoded protein: CASSPGDSGYTF.

J is TRBJ1-1 and V is TRBV7-2; 7 bases are shared with TRBD1. Looked up from germline, CDR1 is SGHTA and CDR2 is FQGNSA. The CDR3 runs to 14 residues. V was pared by 3 bases and J by 4 bases, with 5 bases of the junction left unmatched. CDR3 sequence reads: CASSLTGSGTEAFF. In nucleotides, the CDR3 is TGTGCCAGCAGCTTGACAGGGTCGGGCACTGAAGCTTTCTTT. The variable domain in full, completed from reference TRBV7-2 and TRBJ1-1, reads GAGVSQSPSNKVTEKGKDVELRCDPISGHTALYWYRQSLGQGLEFLIYFQGNSAPDKSGLPSDRFSAERTGGSVSTLTIQRTQQEDSAVYLCASSLTGSGTEAFFGQGTRLTVV.

The rearrangement joins TRBV28 to TRBJ2-3; possible D gene TRBD2, 5 bases. Germline V gene lookup returns CDR1 MDHEN and CDR2 SYDVKM. This CDR3 spans 13 amino acids. Trimming took off 11 bases at V and 3 bases at J, with 15 bases between the two ends. The CDR3 DNA reads as TGTGCCGGCGGGCCTGAGGAAACAGATACGCAGTATTTT. It is translated as CAGGPEETDTQYF.

This clone appeared once. This chain joins TRBV30 and TRBJ2-1; D is uncertain. Germline values: CDR1 GTSNPN, CDR2 SVGIG (reference sequence). V lost 2 bases, J lost 7 bases, and 9 bases lay in between. This CDR3 has 12 amino acids. The CDR3 DNA reads TGTGCCTGGAGTCCTCTGAGGAATGAGCAGTTCTTC. Protein sequence: CAWSPLRNEQFF.

The chain uses TRBV28 and TRBJ2-4, with TRBD1 as a possible D gene (6 bases). This CDR3 region has 13 residues. The V gene's germline CDR1 is MDHEN and CDR2 SYDVKM. Trimming removed 6 bases at V and 8 bases at J, with 14 bases between. The CDR3 loop reads CASSLQGIDIQYF. In DNA, the CDR3 is TGTGCCAGCAGCCTACAGGGAATAGACATTCAGTACTTC.

The chain carries TRBV18 and TRBJ2-1; 9 nucleotides line up with TRBD2. Germline values: CDR1 KGHSH, CDR2 LQKENI. With 1 base clipped from V and 4 bases from J, the junction kept 2 bases outside the gene matches. The CDR3 contains 15 residues. Here the CDR3 DNA reads TGTGCCAGCTCACCACTAGCGGGGGCGTACAATGAGCAGTTCTTC. Protein: CASSPLAGAYNEQFF. The whole variable domain, filled in from reference TRBV18 and TRBJ2-1, reads NAGVMQNPRHLVRRRGQEARLRCSPMKGHSHVYWYRQLPEEGLKFMVYLQKENIIDESGMPKERFSAEFPKEGPSILRIQQVVRGDSAAYFCASSPLAGAYNEQFFGPGTRLTVL.

The chain links TRBV12-3 or TRBV12-4 to TRBJ1-1; D is undetermined. The CDR3 extends over 13 amino acids. Trimming left V 7 bases short and J 1 base short, with 10 bases between. CDR3 DNA sequence: TGTGCCAGCATATCCACTCCGAACACTGAAGCTTTCTTT. Protein product: CASISTPNTEAFF.

The V and J genes are TRBV5-8 and TRBJ1-5; 7 bases are a match to TRBD1. CDR3 length: 17 amino acids. Germline V gene data show CDR1 as SGHTS and CDR2 as YDEGEE. V lost 0 bases, J lost 0 bases, and 6 bases stayed unmatched. The CDR3 DNA sequence: TGTGCCAGCAGCTTGGGGGGACAGTTTTATAGCAATCAGCCCCAGCATTTT. Translated, it gives CASSLGGQFYSNQPQHF.

The chain combines TRBV4-2 with TRBJ2-3; unclear D gene. CDR1 and CDR2 from the germline V gene are LGHNA and YNFKEQ. The CDR3 runs to 15 residues. The V and J ends lost 0 bases and 2 bases respectively, with 9 bases between them. The CDR3 nucleotides read TGTGCCAGCAGCCAAGAAGTACAGCCCACAGATACGCAGTATTTT. It codes for CASSQEVQPTDTQYF.

J is TRBJ1-1 and V is TRBV19, with unresolved D. CDR3 length: 12 amino acids. Germline CDR1 is LNHDA and CDR2 is SQIVND (reference sequence). Trimming shortened V by 11 bases and J by 3 bases, and 13 bases separated the two germline ends. Written as DNA, the CDR3 is TGTGCCCAAGACTGTTTTGACACTGAAGCTTTCTTT. It is translated as CAQDCFDTEAFF.

The chain carries TRBV5-1 and TRBJ2-6; tentative D call: TRBD1 (6 bases). CDR3 length: 18 residues. V was cut by 6 bases and J by 0 bases, with 19 bases left in between. CDR1 is SGHRS and CDR2 is YFSETQ in the germline V gene. CDR3 in DNA: TGCGCCAGCACCCAAGGGGCAGGGGACCTCTCTGGGGCCAACGTCCTGACTTTC. Amino acid sequence: CASTQGAGDLSGANVLTF.

The gene calls are TRBV5-1 and TRBJ2-3; perhaps TRBD2 as D (5 bases). The V end was cut by 0 bases, the J end by 5 bases, with 10 bases between. From germline, CDR1 is SGHRS and CDR2 YFSETQ. The CDR3 spans 14 residues. The CDR3 sequence: CASSLVTRGDTQYF. The CDR3 region has the DNA TGCGCCAGCAGCTTGGTGACCCGGGGAGATACGCAGTATTTT.

V is TRBV25-1 and J is TRBJ1-5, with D perhaps TRBD1 (5 bases). Germline values: CDR1 MGHDK, CDR2 SYGVNS. V dropped 3 bases and J dropped 4 bases, with 10 bases sitting between them. CDR3 length equals 14 residues. The CDR3 sequence is CASSDGGGNQPQHF. CDR3 sequence (DNA): TGTGCCAGCAGTGATGGGGGGGGGAATCAGCCCCAGCATTTT.

The rearrangement joins TRBV7-9 to TRBJ2-7, with D maybe TRBD1 (5 bases). V lost 5 bases, J lost 11 bases, and 19 bases lay in between. This CDR3 is built from 13 residues. Germline-derived CDR1 and CDR2 are SEHNR and FQNEAQ (reference sequence). The CDR3 nucleotides read TGTGCCAGCAGCCCCTTGTCTGGGGCCGCGGAGTACTTC. Protein: CASSPLSGAAEYF.

The chain carries TRBV7-2 and TRBJ1-5, with unresolved D. Germline CDR1 and CDR2: SGHTA and FQGNSA. The CDR3 has 15 residues. Trimming cost V 5 bases and J 0 bases, with 11 bases left between them. CDR3 bases: TGTGCCAGCAGCGCCAGACTGAATAGCAATCAGCCCCAGCATTTT. Encoded protein: CASSARLNSNQPQHF.

The chain employs TRBV19 and TRBJ2-7; D is uncertain. Trimming removed 8 bases at V and 4 bases at J, with 12 bases between. The CDR3 has 12 residues. The V gene's germline CDR1 is LNHDA and CDR2 SQIVND (reference sequence). The CDR3 coding sequence is TGTGCCAGTTCCCTATCCGGGTACGAGCAGTACTTC. Amino acids: CASSLSGYEQYF.

This rearrangement joins TRBV18 to TRBJ2-1, with 15 bases lining up with TRBD2. CDR3 length equals 17 residues. The V and J ends lost 4 bases and 6 bases, in that order; junction bases with no gene match: 7. CDR1 is KGHSH, CDR2 LQKENI, per germline. CDR3 nucleotides: TGTGCCAGCTCACGTAGAGGACTAGCGGGGGGGCCCAATGAGCAGTTCTTC. As protein: CASSRRGLAGGPNEQFF.

The chain employs TRBV7-2 and TRBJ2-7; 7 bases line up with TRBD2. V shed 5 bases, J shed 6 bases, and the junction held 13 bases outside the gene matches. Germline V gene data show CDR1 as SGHTA and CDR2 as FQGNSA. There are 15 residues in the CDR3. CDR3 sequence (DNA): TGTGCCAGCAGCCCCAAGGGACTACAAACCAGCGAGCAGTACTTC. Translated, it gives CASSPKGLQTSEQYF. Using reference TRBV7-2 and TRBJ2-7 for the parts outside the CDR3, the full variable domain is GAGVSQSPSNKVTEKGKDVELRCDPISGHTALYWYRQSLGQGLEFLIYFQGNSAPDKSGLPSDRFSAERTGGSVSTLTIQRTQQEDSAVYLCASSPKGLQTSEQYFGPGTRLTVT.

V and J are TRBV6-5 and TRBJ1-1, with 7 bases identical to TRBD1. The CDR3 spans 14 residues. Germline V gene data show CDR1 as MNHEY and CDR2 as SVGAGI. Unmatched junction bases numbered 16, after V lost 10 bases and J lost 8 bases. CDR3 sequence (DNA): TGTGCCACCGAGCTCGAAGACAGGGACCCCGAAGCTTTCTTT. This gives the protein CATELEDRDPEAFF.

J is TRBJ1-1 and V is TRBV6-1; perhaps TRBD1 as D (5 bases). Trimming cost V 1 base and J 2 bases, with 8 bases left between them. Germline CDR1 and CDR2: MNHNS and SASEGT. This CDR3 has 14 amino acids. DNA of the CDR3: TGTGCCAGCAGTGAAGAGACAGAAAACACTGAAGCTTTCTTT. It is translated as CASSEETENTEAFF.

The V gene is TRBV24-1, the J gene TRBJ1-5; a possible D gene is TRBD1 (6 bases). The CDR3 has 15 residues. The germline CDR1 and CDR2 sequences are KGHDR and SFDVKD. V was trimmed by 4 bases and J by 1 base, leaving 10 bases between them. The CDR3 region has the DNA TGTGCCACCAGTGACTCTGGACAGAGCAATCAGCCCCAGCATTTT. Translating gives CATSDSGQSNQPQHF.

The rearrangement joins TRBV5-1 to TRBJ1-1; D remains unclear. Germline loops: CDR1 SGHRS, CDR2 YFSETQ. The CDR3 spans 14 residues. V was cut by 0 bases and J by 3 bases, with 9 bases left in between. In nucleotides, the CDR3 is TGCGCCAGCAGCTTGGCAGGTTGGGACACTGAAGCTTTCTTT. It is translated as CASSLAGWDTEAFF.

J is TRBJ2-1 and V is TRBV5-4; 16 bases line up with TRBD2. The J segment lost 9 bases and the V segment lost 3 bases, leaving 6 bases of the junction unmatched. This CDR3 is built from 16 residues. Germline V gene sequence: CDR1 SGHNT, CDR2 YYREEE (reference sequence). Here the CDR3 reads CASSSGTSGRASEQFF. CDR3 DNA sequence: TGTGCCAGCAGCTCCGGGACTAGCGGGAGGGCTAGTGAGCAGTTCTTC.